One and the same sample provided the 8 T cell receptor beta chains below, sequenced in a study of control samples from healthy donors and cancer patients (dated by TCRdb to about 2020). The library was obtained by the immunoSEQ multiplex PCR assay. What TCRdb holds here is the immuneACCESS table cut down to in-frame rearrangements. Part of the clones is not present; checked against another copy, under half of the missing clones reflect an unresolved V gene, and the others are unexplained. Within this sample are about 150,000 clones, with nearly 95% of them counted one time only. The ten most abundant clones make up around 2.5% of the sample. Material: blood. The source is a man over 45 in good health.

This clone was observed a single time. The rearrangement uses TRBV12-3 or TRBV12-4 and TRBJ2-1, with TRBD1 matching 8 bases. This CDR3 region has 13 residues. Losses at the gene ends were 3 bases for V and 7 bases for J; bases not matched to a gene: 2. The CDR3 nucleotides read TGTGCCAGCAGTTTCGACAGGGGAAATGAGCAGTTCTTC. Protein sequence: CASSFDRGNEQFF.

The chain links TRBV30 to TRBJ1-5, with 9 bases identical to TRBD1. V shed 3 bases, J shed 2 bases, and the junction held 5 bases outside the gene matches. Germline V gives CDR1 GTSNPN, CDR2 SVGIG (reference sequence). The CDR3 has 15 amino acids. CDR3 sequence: CAWRNRGLGNQPQHF. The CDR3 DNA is TGTGCCTGGAGGAACAGGGGGCTTGGCAATCAGCCCCAGCATTTT.

CDR3 nucleotides: TGCGCCAGCAGCCGAGACATACGCTCCTATAATTCACCCCTCCACTTT. It yields the protein CASSRDIRSYNSPLHF. This chain joins TRBV5-1 and TRBJ1-6; unclear D gene. Trimming removed 4 bases from V and 0 bases from J, with 11 bases in between. Germline V gene lookup returns CDR1 SGHRS and CDR2 YFSETQ. The CDR3 loop spans 16 amino acids.

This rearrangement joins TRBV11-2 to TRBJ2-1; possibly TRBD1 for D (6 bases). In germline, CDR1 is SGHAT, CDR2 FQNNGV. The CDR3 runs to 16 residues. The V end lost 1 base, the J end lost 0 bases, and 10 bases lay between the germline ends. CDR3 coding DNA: TGTGCCAGCAGCTTAGGGGCGGACAGCTCCTACAATGAGCAGTTCTTC. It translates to CASSLGADSSYNEQFF.

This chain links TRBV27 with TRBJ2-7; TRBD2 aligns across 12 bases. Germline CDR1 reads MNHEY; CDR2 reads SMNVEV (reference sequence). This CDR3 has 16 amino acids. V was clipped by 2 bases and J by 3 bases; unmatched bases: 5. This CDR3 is CASSLRVTSGSYEQYF. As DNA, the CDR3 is TGTGCCAGCAGTTTAAGGGTGACTAGCGGGAGCTACGAGCAGTACTTC.

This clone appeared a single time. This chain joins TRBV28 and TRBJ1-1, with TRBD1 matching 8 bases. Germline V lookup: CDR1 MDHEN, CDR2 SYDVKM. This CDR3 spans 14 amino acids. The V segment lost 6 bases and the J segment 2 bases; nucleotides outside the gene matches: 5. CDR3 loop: CASRPGQVNTEAFF. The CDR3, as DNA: TGTGCCAGCAGACCGGGACAGGTTAACACTGAAGCTTTCTTT.

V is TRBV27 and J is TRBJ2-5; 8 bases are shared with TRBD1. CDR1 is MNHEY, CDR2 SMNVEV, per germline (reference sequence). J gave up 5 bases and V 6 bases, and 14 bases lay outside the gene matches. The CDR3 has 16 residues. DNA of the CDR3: TGTGCCAGCAGACCCTTCTCGACAGGGGACGTCGAGACCCAGTACTTC. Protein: CASRPFSTGDVETQYF.

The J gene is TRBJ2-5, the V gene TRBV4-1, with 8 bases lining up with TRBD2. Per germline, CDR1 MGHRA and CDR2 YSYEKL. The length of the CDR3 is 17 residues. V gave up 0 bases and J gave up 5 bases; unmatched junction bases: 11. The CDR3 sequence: CASSQDGGSGIPETQYF. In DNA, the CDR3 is TGCGCCAGCAGCCAAGATGGGGGTAGCGGGATACCTGAGACCCAGTACTTC.